The TCR beta chain described here comes from a study of blood T cell repertoires in COVID-19. This clone was seen a handful of times. Authors' data handling: Reference gene primers were amplified, and this amplification served to estimate nucleated cell counts. Sequencing was performed with immunoSEQ multiplex PCR; in TCRdb, only in-frame clones are kept and a portion is missing. The V and J calls and the clone size are those of that table, but D and trimming were determined from the DNA. The sample has roughly 170,000 clones, over 70% seen once. V was cut by 6 bases and J by 3 bases, with 12 bases left in between. From germline, CDR1 is ENHRY and CDR2 SYGVKD. The CDR3 loop spans 14 amino acids. Residents of around 24 US areas, aged roughly 18 to 89 years, made up the participants. Cohorts were based on clinical histories the participants reported.

V is TRBV10-3 and J is TRBJ1-5, with a tentative D call TRBD1 (5 bases). This receptor was identified in a woman between 35 and 50 years old with acute COVID-19. The sample consisted of PBMCs or T cells enriched from blood (not recorded which). CDR3 region: CAISATGDNQPQHF. CDR3 nucleotides: TGTGCCATCAGCGCCACAGGTGACAATCAGCCCCAGCATTTT.